This TCR beta chain was sequenced for a study of shared clonotypes between healthy human individuals. The CDR3 spans 16 residues. V gave up 3 bases and J gave up 6 bases; unmatched junction bases: 9. Germline V gene data show CDR1 as SEHNR and CDR2 as FQNEAQ (reference sequence). Several immunoSEQ plates received, in even portions, the genomic DNA of each subset. Original handling: In the immunoSEQ data, sequences were junction-only and lacked quality scores, so filtering differed. TCRdb keeps only in-frame clones here, not all; method: immunoSEQ multiplex PCR. D and trimming come from the DNA, and the V and J calls and clone size come from that table. The repertoire holds about 1 million clones, with approximately 76% as singletons. This clone was recorded only once.

This receptor was obtained from a man younger than 30 in good health. V gene TRBV7-9 combines with J gene TRBJ2-2; TRBD1 aligns across 8 bases. Sequenced material: memory CD4+ T cells sorted from blood. Subset given: CD45RA-negative fraction. CDR3 bases: TGTGCCAGCAGCTTGGCAGGGGGCGCTACCGCCGGGGAGCTGTTTTTT. Translated: CASSLAGGATAGELFF.